These 15 T cell receptor beta chains were sequenced from one sample in a study of cytomegalovirus exposure and HLA in healthy donors. The method was immunoSEQ multiplex PCR; TCRdb's version includes in-frame clones alone and lacks a portion of them. Of 130,000 to 150,000 clones listed, just over 85% were seen once; the top ten hold 7.9%. Input material: PBMCs. The source is a woman younger than 30 in good health and CMV-seropositive.

The chain employs TRBV7-2 and TRBJ2-3; tentative D call: TRBD2 (6 bases). CDR3 size: 14 residues. In germline, CDR1 is SGHTA, CDR2 FQGNSA. The V gene lost 5 bases and the J gene lost 8 bases, with 17 bases spanning the gap. CDR3 residues: CASSPRTTLRTQYF. The CDR3 DNA sequence: TGTGCCAGCAGCCCCAGGACTACCTTACGTACGCAGTATTTT. The complete variable domain, with remaining parts taken from reference TRBV7-2 and TRBJ2-3, reads GAGVSQSPSNKVTEKGKDVELRCDPISGHTALYWYRQSLGQGLEFLIYFQGNSAPDKSGLPSDRFSAERTGGSVSTLTIQRTQQEDSAVYLCASSPRTTLRTQYFGPGTRLTVL.

V usage is TRBV2 and J usage is TRBJ2-7; TRBD1 aligns across 10 bases. This CDR3 comprises 15 residues. Germline CDR1 and CDR2: SNHLY and FYNNEI. Trimming at V came to 6 bases and at J to 2 bases, leaving 7 bases not matched to a gene. The CDR3, as DNA: TGTGCCAGCAGGCAGGGACAGGGGATTCCCTACGAGCAGTACTTC. It translates to CASRQGQGIPYEQYF.

This clone was counted between two and nine times. The CDR3 DNA is TGTGCCTGGAGTGTCCAGACAGGCTATAATTCACCCCTCCACTTT. Encoded protein: CAWSVQTGYNSPLHF. This chain links TRBV30 with TRBJ1-6; TRBD1 might be the D (6 bases). Germline values: CDR1 GTSNPN, CDR2 SVGIG (reference sequence). V shed 0 bases and J shed 3 bases, with 9 bases lying between them. The CDR3 is 15 amino acids.

The chain uses TRBV5-6 and TRBJ1-1, with unresolved D. CDR1 and CDR2 (germline): SGHDT, YYEEEE. The CDR3 length is 14 residues. Trimming removed 4 bases at V and 0 bases at J, with 10 bases between. CDR3 sequence reads: CASSKPGVNTEAFF. The CDR3 DNA sequence: TGTGCCAGCAGCAAACCCGGGGTGAACACTGAAGCTTTCTTT.

The chain uses TRBV7-8 and TRBJ2-3, with D perhaps matching TRBD2 (5 bases). The germline V gene has CDR1 SGHVS and CDR2 FQNEAQ. The CDR3 length is 13 residues. V was clipped by 11 bases and J by 0 bases, with 12 bases between them. This CDR3 reads CAGQRTSTDTQYF. The CDR3 bases are TGTGCCGGGCAGCGGACTAGCACAGATACGCAGTATTTT.

This clone has a handful of counts. The chain is built from TRBV4-3 and TRBJ1-2; no reliable D call. V was clipped by 0 bases and J by 8 bases, with 10 bases between them. CDR1 LGHNA and CDR2 YSLEER come from the germline V gene. The CDR3 totals 13 residues. The CDR3 region has the DNA TGCGCCAGCAGCCAAGATTCACAGTCCGGCTACACCTTC. Encoded protein: CASSQDSQSGYTF.

V gene TRBV7-3 combines with J gene TRBJ2-3, with D maybe TRBD1 (6 bases). Germline V gene sequence: CDR1 SGHTA, CDR2 FQGTGA. The CDR3 has 15 residues. Trimming removed 5 bases from V and 3 bases from J, with 15 bases in between. The CDR3 bases are TGTGCCAGCAGCCAATCCGGCCAGGGGACAGATACGCAGTATTTT. Translated: CASSQSGQGTDTQYF.

The rearrangement links TRBV27 to TRBJ2-4; 7 nucleotides line up with TRBD1. CDR1 and CDR2 from the germline V gene are MNHEY and SMNVEV (reference sequence). With V trimmed by 2 bases and J by 8 bases, 9 bases remained unmatched. There are 15 residues in the CDR3. DNA of the CDR3: TGTGCCAGCAGTTTAAGGGGGCCCGAGTGGCACATTCAGTACTTC. The encoded protein is CASSLRGPEWHIQYF.

This sequence joins TRBV2 and TRBJ1-6; TRBD1 matches 7 bases. Germline V gene data show CDR1 as SNHLY and CDR2 as FYNNEI. V shed 3 bases, J shed 2 bases, and the junction held 1 base outside the gene matches. This CDR3 is 15 amino acids long. DNA of the CDR3: TGTGCCAGCAGTGATACAGGGGCCTATAATTCACCCCTCCACTTT. This encodes CASSDTGAYNSPLHF.

CDR3 in DNA: TGTGCCAGCAGTTACTCGTCGGGTAAAGAGACCCAGTACTTC. Translation: CASSYSSGKETQYF. This chain uses TRBV6-5 with TRBJ2-5; D gene uncertain. The length of the CDR3 is 14 residues. Trimming stripped 0 bases from V and 3 bases from J, with 8 bases between. Germline V gene lookup returns CDR1 MNHEY and CDR2 SVGAGI.

The genes are TRBV5-1 and TRBJ1-3; TRBD1 matches 9 bases. Trimming cost V 7 bases and J 8 bases; bases outside gene matches: 13. Germline-derived CDR1 and CDR2 are SGHRS and YFSETQ. The CDR3 length is 15 residues. The CDR3 nucleotides are TGCGCCAGCTCGGACAGGGGATTCGTCGGGGACACCATATATTTT. This sequence encodes CASSDRGFVGDTIYF.

In its sample, this clone was seen a few times. The V call is TRBV2, the J call TRBJ1-5, with D possibly being TRBD1 (6 bases). This CDR3 comprises 14 residues. V was clipped by 3 bases and J by 7 bases, with 13 bases between them. The germline V gene has CDR1 SNHLY and CDR2 FYNNEI. Here the CDR3 reads CASSDLQGRQPQHF. The CDR3 coding sequence is TGTGCCAGCAGTGACCTACAGGGACGGCAGCCCCAGCATTTT.

This clone was counted once. This chain links TRBV4-1 with TRBJ1-2; 7 nucleotides line up with TRBD1. The germline V gene encodes CDR1 MGHRA and CDR2 YSYEKL. J was trimmed by 2 bases and V by 0 bases; bases with no gene match: 3. CDR3 length: 15 residues. CDR3 nucleotide sequence: TGCGCCAGCAGCCAAGACCCGACAGGGAACTATGGCTACACCTTC. It codes for CASSQDPTGNYGYTF.

The rearrangement links TRBV6-5 to TRBJ1-6; D perhaps matches TRBD1 (5 bases). The CDR3 runs 14 residues. V was trimmed by 0 bases and J by 15 bases, leaving 15 bases between them. CDR1 MNHEY and CDR2 SVGAGI come from the germline V gene. CDR3 protein: CASSYSGGRVDLHF. CDR3 nucleotide sequence: TGTGCCAGCAGTTACTCGGGGGGGAGGGTCGACCTCCACTTT.

This chain joins TRBV2 and TRBJ2-5, with D possibly matching TRBD2 (6 bases). This CDR3 has 15 residues. Trimming removed 6 bases from V and 2 bases from J, with 16 bases in between. Germline lookup yields CDR1 SNHLY and CDR2 FYNNEI. The DNA of the CDR3 is TGTGCCAGCAGCCTAGCGAGATTAGCGCAAGAGACCCAGTACTTC. This sequence encodes CASSLARLAQETQYF.